The 7 T cell receptor beta chains listed next were all sequenced from one sample in a study of OX40 agonist ivuxolimab in advanced cancers. Method: immunoSEQ multiplex PCR; TCRdb's copy keeps in-frame clones and lacks some. The sample records approximately 75,000 clones, roughly three quarters being singletons. The sequencing used CD4+ or CD8+ T cells sorted from blood, collected in a trial of the OX40 agonist ivuxolimab. The receptors here all came from an adult with an advanced solid tumor such as melanoma, head and neck, liver or kidney cancer.

V usage is TRBV19 and J usage is TRBJ1-6; D remains unclear. Germline V gene sequence: CDR1 LNHDA, CDR2 SQIVND (reference sequence). V shed 5 bases and J shed 9 bases, with 20 bases lying between them. There are 16 residues in the CDR3. In nucleotides, the CDR3 is TGTGCCAGTAGTTTAGGGCCCCCGGAGATGGGTTCACCCCTCCACTTT. It is translated as CASSLGPPEMGSPLHF.

The chain has TRBV4-1 and TRBJ1-5; weak D call: TRBD1 (6 bases). The germline V gene encodes CDR1 MGHRA and CDR2 YSYEKL. The length of the CDR3 is 17 residues. V gave up 3 bases and J gave up 4 bases, with 19 bases separating them. The CDR3 DNA sequence: TGCGCCAGCAGCCAGACAGGAAAGGGCCCGATGAATCAGCCCCAGCATTTT. Protein product: CASSQTGKGPMNQPQHF.

This clone was detected once. The V gene is TRBV9, the J gene TRBJ2-1; 8 bases map to TRBD2. Germline CDR1 SGDLS, CDR2 YYNGEE. V was clipped by 0 bases and J by 7 bases; unmatched bases: 12. This CDR3 contains 17 residues. The CDR3 nucleotides read TGTGCCAGCAGCGTAGCAGTGGCCGAGCCGGGAGGGAATGAGCAGTTCTTC. Its translation is CASSVAVAEPGGNEQFF. Full variable domain (rest looked up from reference TRBV9 and TRBJ2-1): DSGVTQTPKHLITATGQRVTLRCSPRSGDLSVYWYQQSLDQGLQFLIQYYNGEERAKGNILERFSAQQFPDLHSELNLSSLELGDSALYFCASSVAVAEPGGNEQFFGPGTRLTVL.

The gene calls are TRBV19 and TRBJ2-3; TRBD1 or TRBD2 may be the D gene (6 bases each). Germline assignment: CDR1 LNHDA and CDR2 SQIVND (reference sequence). CDR3 length: 14 amino acids. V lost 2 bases, J lost 4 bases, and 10 bases lay in between. The CDR3: CASSIKGGPDTQYF. CDR3 in DNA: TGTGCCAGTAGTATAAAGGGGGGCCCAGATACGCAGTATTTT.

J is TRBJ1-4 and V is TRBV10-3, with D hard to call. Looked up from germline, CDR1 is ENHRY and CDR2 is SYGVKD. V shed 6 bases and J shed 5 bases, with 10 bases lying between them. The CDR3 has 13 amino acids. CDR3 DNA sequence: TGTGCCATCAGCCTTGTGTGGAATGAAAAACTGTTTTTT. Protein product: CAISLVWNEKLFF.

This clone was recorded a few times. This sequence joins TRBV16 and TRBJ1-5, with unresolved D. The V gene lost 3 bases and the J gene lost 4 bases, with 7 bases spanning the gap. The CDR3 has 13 amino acids. CDR1 KGHSY and CDR2 FQNENV come from the germline V gene. The CDR3 protein is CASSQARNQPQHF. CDR3 in DNA: TGTGCCAGCAGCCAGGCCCGAAATCAGCCCCAGCATTTT.

J is TRBJ2-5 and V is TRBV7-2; D not certain. The CDR3 has 11 amino acids. Germline values: CDR1 SGHTA, CDR2 FQGNSA. The germline V and J ends were trimmed by 4 bases and 11 bases, with 11 bases remaining between them. CDR3 in amino acids: CASSSTLEQYF. CDR3 sequence (DNA): TGTGCCAGCAGCTCTACGTTGGAGCAGTACTTC.